This T cell receptor (beta chain) was identified during a study of blood T cells in healthy people across ages. This clonotype was detected once. Alongside a J-beta primer mix, a sample-barcoded 5' primer served in a second PCR lasting roughly 7 to 12 cycles. MiXCR, run by TCRdb on the 5' RACE reads, gives a single entry per CDR3 protein. The data show about 780,000 distinct CDR3 sequences, around half seen once. The CDR3 totals 17 residues. V shed 2 bases, J shed 2 bases, and the junction held 12 bases outside the gene matches. Germline lookup yields CDR1 MNHEY and CDR2 SMNVEV (reference sequence). The TCR sequence derives from a man aged 80 or over in good health. The V call is TRBV27, the J call TRBJ2-7, with 7 bases aligning to TRBD2. Sequencing was carried out using blood. The CDR3 sequence: CASSLREGRGPTYEQYF. CDR3 bases: TGTGCCAGCAGTTTAAGGGAGGGGCGGGGCCCCACCTACGAGCAGTACTTC.